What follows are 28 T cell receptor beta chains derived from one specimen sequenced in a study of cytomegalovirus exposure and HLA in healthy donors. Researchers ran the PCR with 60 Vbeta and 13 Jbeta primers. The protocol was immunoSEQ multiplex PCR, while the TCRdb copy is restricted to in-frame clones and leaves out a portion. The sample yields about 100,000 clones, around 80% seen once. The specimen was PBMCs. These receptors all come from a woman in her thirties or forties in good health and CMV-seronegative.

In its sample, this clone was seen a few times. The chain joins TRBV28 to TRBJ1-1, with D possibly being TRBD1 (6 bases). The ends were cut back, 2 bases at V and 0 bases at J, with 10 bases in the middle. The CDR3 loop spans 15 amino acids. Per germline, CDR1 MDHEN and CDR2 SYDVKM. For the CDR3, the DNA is TGTGCCAGCAGTTTAAAGACAGGCATGAACACTGAAGCTTTCTTT. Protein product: CASSLKTGMNTEAFF.

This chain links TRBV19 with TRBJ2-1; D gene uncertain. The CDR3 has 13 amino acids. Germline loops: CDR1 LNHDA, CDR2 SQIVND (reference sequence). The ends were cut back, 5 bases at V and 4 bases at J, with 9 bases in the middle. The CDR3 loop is CASSPFSYNEQFF. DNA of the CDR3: TGTGCCAGTAGTCCGTTTAGTTACAATGAGCAGTTCTTC.

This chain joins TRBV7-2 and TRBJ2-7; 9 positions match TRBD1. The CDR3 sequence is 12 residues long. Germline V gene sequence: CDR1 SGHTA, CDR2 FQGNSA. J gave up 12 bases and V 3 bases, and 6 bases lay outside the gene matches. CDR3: CASSFAGTGSYF. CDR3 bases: TGTGCCAGCAGCTTCGCCGGGACAGGGTCGTACTTC.

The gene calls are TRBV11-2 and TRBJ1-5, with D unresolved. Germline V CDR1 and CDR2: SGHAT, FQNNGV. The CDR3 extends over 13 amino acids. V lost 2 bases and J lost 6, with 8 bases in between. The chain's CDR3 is CASSLNGGQPQHF. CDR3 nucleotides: TGTGCCAGCAGCTTAAACGGAGGTCAGCCCCAGCATTTT.

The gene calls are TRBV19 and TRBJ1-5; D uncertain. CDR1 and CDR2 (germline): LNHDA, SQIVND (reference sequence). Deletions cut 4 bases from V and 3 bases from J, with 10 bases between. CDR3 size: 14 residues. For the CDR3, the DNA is TGTGCCAGTAGTAACTTAGTGATCAATCAGCCCCAGCATTTT. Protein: CASSNLVINQPQHF.

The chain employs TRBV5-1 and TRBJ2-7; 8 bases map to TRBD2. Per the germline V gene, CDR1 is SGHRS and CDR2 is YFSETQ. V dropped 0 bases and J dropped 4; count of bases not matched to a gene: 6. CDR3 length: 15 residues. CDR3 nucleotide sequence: TGCGCCAGCAGCTTGGCGGGAGGGCCAACGTACGAGCAGTACTTC. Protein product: CASSLAGGPTYEQYF.

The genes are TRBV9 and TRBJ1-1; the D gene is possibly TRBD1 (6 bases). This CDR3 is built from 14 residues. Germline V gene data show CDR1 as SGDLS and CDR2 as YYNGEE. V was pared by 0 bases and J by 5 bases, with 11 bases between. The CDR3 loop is CASSVVGGHTEAFF. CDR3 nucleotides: TGTGCCAGCAGCGTAGTTGGGGGACATACTGAAGCTTTCTTT.

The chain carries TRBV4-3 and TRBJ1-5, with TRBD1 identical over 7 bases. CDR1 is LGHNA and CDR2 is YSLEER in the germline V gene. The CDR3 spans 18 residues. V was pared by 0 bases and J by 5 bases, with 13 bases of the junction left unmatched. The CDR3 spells CASSQEQWDRRGDQPQHF. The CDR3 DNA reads TGCGCCAGCAGCCAAGAACAGTGGGACAGACGAGGTGATCAGCCCCAGCATTTT.

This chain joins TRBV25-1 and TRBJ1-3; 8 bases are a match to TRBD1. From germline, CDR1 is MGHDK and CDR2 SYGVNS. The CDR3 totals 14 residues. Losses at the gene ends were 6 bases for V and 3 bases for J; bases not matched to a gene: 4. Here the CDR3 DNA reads TGTGCCAGCAGAGAACAGGGGGTTGGAAACACCATATATTTT. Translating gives CASREQGVGNTIYF.

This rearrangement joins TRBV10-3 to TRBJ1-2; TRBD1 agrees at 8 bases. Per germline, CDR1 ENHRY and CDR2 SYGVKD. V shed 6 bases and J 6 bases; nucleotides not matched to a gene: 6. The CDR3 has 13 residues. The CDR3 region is CAISPTDRDGYTF. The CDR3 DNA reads TGTGCCATCAGCCCAACGGACAGGGATGGCTACACCTTC.

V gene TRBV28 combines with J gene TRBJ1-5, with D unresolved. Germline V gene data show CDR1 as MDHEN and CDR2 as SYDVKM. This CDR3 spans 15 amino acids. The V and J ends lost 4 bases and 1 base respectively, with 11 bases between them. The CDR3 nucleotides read TGTGCCAGCAGTTCAACAGAATTCAGCAATCAGCCCCAGCATTTT. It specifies CASSSTEFSNQPQHF.

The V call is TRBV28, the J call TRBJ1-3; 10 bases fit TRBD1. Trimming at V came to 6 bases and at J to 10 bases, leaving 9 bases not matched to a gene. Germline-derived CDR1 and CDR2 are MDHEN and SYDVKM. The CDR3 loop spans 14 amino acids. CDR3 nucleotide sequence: TGTGCCAGCAGATCGACAGGGGGCGGAGGAACCATATATTTT. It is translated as CASRSTGGGGTIYF.

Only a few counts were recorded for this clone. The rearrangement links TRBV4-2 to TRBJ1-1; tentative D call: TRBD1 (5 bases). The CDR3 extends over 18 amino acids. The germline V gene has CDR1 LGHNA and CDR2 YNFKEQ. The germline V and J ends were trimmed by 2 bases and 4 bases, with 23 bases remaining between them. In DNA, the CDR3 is TGTGCCAGCAGCCAAAAGGGGTTGACAGAAGACTTATCCACTGAAGCTTTCTTT. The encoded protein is CASSQKGLTEDLSTEAFF.

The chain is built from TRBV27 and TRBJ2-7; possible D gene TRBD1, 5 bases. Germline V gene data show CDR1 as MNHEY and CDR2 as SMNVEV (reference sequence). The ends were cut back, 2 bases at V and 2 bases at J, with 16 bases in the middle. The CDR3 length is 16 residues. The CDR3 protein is CASSLKPPDTPYEQYF. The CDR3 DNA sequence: TGTGCCAGCAGTTTAAAGCCCCCGGACACCCCCTACGAGCAGTACTTC.

The CDR3 coding sequence is TGTGCCAGCAGCCCGGGGACTAGCGGGAGGGCTGGGGCCAACGTCCTGACTTTC. It specifies CASSPGTSGRAGANVLTF. V and J are TRBV7-3 and TRBJ2-6; 16 bases line up with TRBD2. Germline values: CDR1 SGHTA, CDR2 FQGTGA. V lost 5 bases and J lost 2; bases outside the gene matches: 3. The CDR3 loop spans 18 amino acids.

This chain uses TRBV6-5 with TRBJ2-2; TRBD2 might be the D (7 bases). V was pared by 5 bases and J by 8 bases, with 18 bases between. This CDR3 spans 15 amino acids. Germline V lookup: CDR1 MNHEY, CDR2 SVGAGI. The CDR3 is CASSAYRDGRGELFF. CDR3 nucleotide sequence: TGTGCCAGCAGTGCTTACAGGGACGGGAGGGGGGAGCTGTTTTTT.

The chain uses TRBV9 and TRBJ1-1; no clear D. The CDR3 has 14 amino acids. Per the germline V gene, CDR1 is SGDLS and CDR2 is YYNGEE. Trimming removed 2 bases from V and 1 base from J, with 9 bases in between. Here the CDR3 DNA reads TGTGCCAGCAGCGTGGCCGGGTCGAACACTGAAGCTTTCTTT. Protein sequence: CASSVAGSNTEAFF.

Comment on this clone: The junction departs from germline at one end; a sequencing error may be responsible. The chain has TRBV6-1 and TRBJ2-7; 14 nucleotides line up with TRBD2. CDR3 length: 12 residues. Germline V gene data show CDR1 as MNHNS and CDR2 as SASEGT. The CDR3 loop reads CASSDRTSGRSF. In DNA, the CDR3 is TGTGCCAGCAGTGATCGGACTAGCGGGAGGTCATTC.

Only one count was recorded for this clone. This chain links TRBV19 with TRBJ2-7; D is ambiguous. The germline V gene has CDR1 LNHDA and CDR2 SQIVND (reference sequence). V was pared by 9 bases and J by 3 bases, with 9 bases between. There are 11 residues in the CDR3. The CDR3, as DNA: TGTGCCAGCACCGACAACTACGAGCAGTACTTC. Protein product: CASTDNYEQYF.

CDR3 sequence (DNA): TGTGCCAGCTCACATGATACAGGGTCAGATACGCAGTATTTT. Encoded protein: CASSHDTGSDTQYF. The rearrangement joins TRBV18 to TRBJ2-3; D might be TRBD1 (6 bases). Trimming stripped 4 bases from V and 4 bases from J, with 12 bases between. The CDR3 consists of 14 residues. Germline V gene sequence: CDR1 KGHSH, CDR2 LQKENI.

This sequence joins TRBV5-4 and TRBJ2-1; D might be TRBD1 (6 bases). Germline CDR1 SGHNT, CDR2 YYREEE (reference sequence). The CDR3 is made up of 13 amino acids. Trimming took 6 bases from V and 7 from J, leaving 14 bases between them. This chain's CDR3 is CASNTKGDNEQFF. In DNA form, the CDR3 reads TGTGCCAGCAACACGAAGGGGGATAATGAGCAGTTCTTC.

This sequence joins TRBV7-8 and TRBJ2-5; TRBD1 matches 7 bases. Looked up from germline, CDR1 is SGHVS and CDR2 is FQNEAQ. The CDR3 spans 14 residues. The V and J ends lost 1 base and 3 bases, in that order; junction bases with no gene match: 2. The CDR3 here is CASSLEDRKETQYF. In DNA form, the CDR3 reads TGTGCCAGCAGCTTAGAGGACAGGAAAGAGACCCAGTACTTC.

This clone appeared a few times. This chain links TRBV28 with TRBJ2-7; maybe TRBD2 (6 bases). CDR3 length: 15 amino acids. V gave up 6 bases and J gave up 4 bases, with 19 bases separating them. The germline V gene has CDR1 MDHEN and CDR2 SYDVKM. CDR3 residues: CASSLAGGAAYEQYF. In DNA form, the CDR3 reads TGTGCCAGCAGCCTTGCCGGGGGAGCGGCTTACGAGCAGTACTTC.

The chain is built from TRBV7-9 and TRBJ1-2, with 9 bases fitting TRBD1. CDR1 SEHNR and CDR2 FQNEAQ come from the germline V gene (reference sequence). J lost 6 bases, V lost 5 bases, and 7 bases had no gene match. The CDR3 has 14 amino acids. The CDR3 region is CASSGSGQGHGYTF. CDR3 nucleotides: TGTGCCAGCAGCGGTTCGGGACAGGGACATGGCTACACCTTC.

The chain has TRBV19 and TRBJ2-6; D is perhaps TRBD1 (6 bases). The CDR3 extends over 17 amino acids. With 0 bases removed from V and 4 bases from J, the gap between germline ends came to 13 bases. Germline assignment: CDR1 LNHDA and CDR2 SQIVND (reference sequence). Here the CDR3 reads CASSIEGAGFGANVLTF. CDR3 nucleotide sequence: TGTGCCAGTAGTATAGAGGGGGCCGGGTTCGGGGCCAACGTCCTGACTTTC.

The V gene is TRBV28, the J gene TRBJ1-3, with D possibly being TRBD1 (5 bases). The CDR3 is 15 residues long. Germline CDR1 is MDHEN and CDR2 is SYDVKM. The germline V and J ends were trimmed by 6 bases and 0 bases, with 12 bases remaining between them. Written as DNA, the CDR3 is TGTGCCAGCAGGGCAACAGGAGCCTCTGGAAACACCATATATTTT. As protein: CASRATGASGNTIYF.

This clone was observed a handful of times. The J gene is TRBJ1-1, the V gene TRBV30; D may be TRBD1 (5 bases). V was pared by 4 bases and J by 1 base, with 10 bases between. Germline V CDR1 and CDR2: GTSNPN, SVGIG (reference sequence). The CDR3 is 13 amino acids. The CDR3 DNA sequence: TGTGCCTGGAAGGGGACTTCGAACACTGAAGCTTTCTTT. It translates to CAWKGTSNTEAFF.

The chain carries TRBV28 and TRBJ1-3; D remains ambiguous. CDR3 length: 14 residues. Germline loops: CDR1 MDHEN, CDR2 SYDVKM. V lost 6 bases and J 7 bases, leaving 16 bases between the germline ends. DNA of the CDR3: TGTGCCAGCAGCCGAGGAGGGTTCTGGAACACCATATATTTT. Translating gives CASSRGGFWNTIYF.